The clone carrying this T cell receptor beta chain was detected a few times. The V end lost 4 bases, the J end lost 8 bases, and 12 bases lay between the germline ends. The germline gives CDR1 LNHDA, CDR2 SQIVND (reference sequence). The CDR3 runs to 13 residues. This sample is part of a study of cytomegalovirus exposure and HLA in healthy donors. Researchers ran the PCR with 60 Vbeta and 13 Jbeta primers. The protocol was immunoSEQ multiplex PCR, while the TCRdb copy is restricted to in-frame clones and leaves out a portion. This sample has roughly 82,000 clones; roughly 72% occur once, and the top ten carry more than 9.5%.

This rearrangement joins TRBV19 to TRBJ2-1; TRBD1 might be the D (6 bases). Material for sequencing was PBMCs. This receptor was taken from a middle-aged woman in good health and CMV-seropositive. For the CDR3, the DNA is TGTGCCAGTAGTACCGGGACACGCTATGAGCAGTTCTTC. Its protein is CASSTGTRYEQFF.